The entry below describes one T cell receptor (beta chain). Its antigen is currently unknown. V was clipped by 2 bases and J by 4 bases, with 13 bases between them. The length of the CDR3 is 14 residues. CDR1 SGHRS and CDR2 YFSETQ come from the germline V gene. The treatment: around 19 received Ad26.COV2.S at low or high dose, single or two shots; five or six received placebo; per-sample allocation not given. It was on day 63 after the first vaccine or placebo injection that samples were taken. The repertoire was sequenced with immunoSEQ multiplex PCR; TCRdb's copy has only in-frame clones and lacks some. Among around 300,000 clones, 90% were seen once, and the ten largest hold roughly 6%. The entry originates in a study of Ad26.COV2.S vaccination and SARS-CoV-2 variants. Study observations and caveats: Substantial post-vaccination breadth of spike-specific CD8+ and CD4+ T cell responses was reported. Recipients of vaccine and of placebo showed similar breadth of their non-spike TCR repertoires. People given the vaccine had a wider spike-specific TCR breadth than placebo recipients did. It is possible that the TCR breadth and depth analyses underestimated the total T cell responses.

The sample was peripheral blood, taken in a trial of Ad26.COV2.S vaccine versus placebo. This rearrangement joins TRBV5-1 to TRBJ2-7, with D tentatively TRBD1 (5 bases). The sequence was obtained from a person between 18 and 60 years old who received the Ad26.COV2.S COVID-19 vaccine or a placebo. This chain's CDR3 is CASSFLGRVYEQYF. CDR3 sequence (DNA): TGCGCCAGCAGCTTCCTTGGCAGGGTGTACGAGCAGTACTTC.